Included here is one T cell receptor (beta chain) sequence, with context. Its antigen is not identified. Findings and limits, study-wide: Tumor Treg TCRs overlapped most with tumor naive CD4+ cells.

Constant-region reverse primers amplified full-length variable regions, followed by semi-nested Nested Universal Primer A PCR. A single record per CDR3 protein comes from TCRdb applying MiXCR to the 5' RACE reads. The sample includes about 50,000 distinct CDR3 sequences, 17% of them seen just once. V lost 3 bases and J lost 5, with 11 bases in between. In germline, CDR1 is MNHNY, CDR2 SVGAGI (reference sequence). This CDR3 has 13 amino acids. V and J are TRBV6-6 and TRBJ2-7, with D uncertain. Sequenced input: naive CD4+ T cells sorted from blood. This sample's subset: naive CD4+ T cells, CD4+CD45RA+CD25-. The TCR comes from a female donor with breast cancer. The CDR3 DNA sequence: TGTGCCAGCAGTTATTCCGGAAGACACGAGCAGTACTTC. Its translation: CASSYSGRHEQYF.